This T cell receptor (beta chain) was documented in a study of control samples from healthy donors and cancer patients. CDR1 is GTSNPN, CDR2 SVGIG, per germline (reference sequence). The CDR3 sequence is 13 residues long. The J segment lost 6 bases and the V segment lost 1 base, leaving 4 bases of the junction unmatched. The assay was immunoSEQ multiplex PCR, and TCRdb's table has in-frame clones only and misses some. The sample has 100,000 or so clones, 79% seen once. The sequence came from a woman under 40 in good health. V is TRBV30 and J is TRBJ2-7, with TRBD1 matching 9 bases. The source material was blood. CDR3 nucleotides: TGTGCCTGGAGTGCTACAGGGGGCAGCGAGCAGTACTTC. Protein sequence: CAWSATGGSEQYF.